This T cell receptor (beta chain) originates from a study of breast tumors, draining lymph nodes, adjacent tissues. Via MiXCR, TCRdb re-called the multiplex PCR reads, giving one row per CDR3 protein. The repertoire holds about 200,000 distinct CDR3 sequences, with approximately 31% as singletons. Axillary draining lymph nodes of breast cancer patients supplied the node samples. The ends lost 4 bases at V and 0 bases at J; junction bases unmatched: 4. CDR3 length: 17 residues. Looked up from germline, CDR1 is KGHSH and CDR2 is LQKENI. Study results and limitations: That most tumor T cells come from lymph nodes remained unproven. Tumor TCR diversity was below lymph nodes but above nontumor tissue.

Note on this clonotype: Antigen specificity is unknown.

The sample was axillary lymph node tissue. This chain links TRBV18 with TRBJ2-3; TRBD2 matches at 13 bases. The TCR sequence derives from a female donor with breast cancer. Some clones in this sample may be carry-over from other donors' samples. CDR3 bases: TGTGCCAGCTCACGGACTAGCGGGAGTTTTAGCACAGATACGCAGTATTTT. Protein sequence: CASSRTSGSFSTDTQYF.